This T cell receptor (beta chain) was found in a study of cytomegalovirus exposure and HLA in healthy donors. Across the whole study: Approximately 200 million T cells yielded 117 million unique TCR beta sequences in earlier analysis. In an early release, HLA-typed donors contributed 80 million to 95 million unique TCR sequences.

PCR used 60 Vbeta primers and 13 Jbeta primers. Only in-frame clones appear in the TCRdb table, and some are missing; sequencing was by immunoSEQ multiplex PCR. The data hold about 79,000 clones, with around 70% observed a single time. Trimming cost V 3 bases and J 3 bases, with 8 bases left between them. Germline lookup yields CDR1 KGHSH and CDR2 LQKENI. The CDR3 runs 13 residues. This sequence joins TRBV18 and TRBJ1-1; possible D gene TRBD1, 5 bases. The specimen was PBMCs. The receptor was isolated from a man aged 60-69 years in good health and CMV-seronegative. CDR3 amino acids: CASSPFRDTEAFF. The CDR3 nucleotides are TGTGCCAGCTCACCCTTCAGGGACACTGAAGCTTTCTTT.